This note documents a single T cell receptor beta chain sequence. Its antigen is currently unknown. The data originate from a study of monozygotic twins with inflammatory bowel disease. UMIs incorporating a 6-nucleotide sample barcode were appended by means of template switching. TCRdb reworked the 5' RACE reads into one entry per CDR3 protein, no DNA. The specimen's table records about 380,000 distinct CDR3 sequences. This CDR3 is built from 12 residues. Germline CDR1 reads DFQATT; CDR2 reads SNEGSKA (reference sequence). Study results and caveats: Nothing supported a single strong signal or clonotype that was associated with IBD. Telling apart the different T cell subtypes was not possible. Versus healthy twins, IBD patients showed fewer clonotypes shared with others, especially with disease activity.

The V call is TRBV20-1, the J call TRBJ2-7. The sequence derives from a human donor with ulcerative colitis or Crohn's disease, or a healthy co-twin of an affected twin (not recorded which). Sequencing used blood. The CDR3 region is CSARRQIDEQYF.